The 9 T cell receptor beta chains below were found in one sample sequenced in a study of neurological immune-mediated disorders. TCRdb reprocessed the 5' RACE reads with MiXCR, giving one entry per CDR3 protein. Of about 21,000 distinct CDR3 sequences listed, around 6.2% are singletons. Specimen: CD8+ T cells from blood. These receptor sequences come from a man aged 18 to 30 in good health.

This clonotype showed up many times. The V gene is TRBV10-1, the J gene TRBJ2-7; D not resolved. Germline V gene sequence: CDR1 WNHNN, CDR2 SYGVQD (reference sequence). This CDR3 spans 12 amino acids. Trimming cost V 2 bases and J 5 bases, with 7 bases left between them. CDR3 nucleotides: TGCGCCAGCAGTGAGGGTGGAAACGAGCAGTACTTC. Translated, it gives CASSEGGNEQYF.

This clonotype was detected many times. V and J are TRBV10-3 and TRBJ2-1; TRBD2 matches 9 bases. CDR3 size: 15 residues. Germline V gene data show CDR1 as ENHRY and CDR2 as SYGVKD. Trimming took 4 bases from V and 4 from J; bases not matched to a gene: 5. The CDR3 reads CAISVGGGAYNEQFF. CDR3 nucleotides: TGTGCCATCAGTGTGGGCGGGGGGGCTTACAATGAGCAGTTCTTC.

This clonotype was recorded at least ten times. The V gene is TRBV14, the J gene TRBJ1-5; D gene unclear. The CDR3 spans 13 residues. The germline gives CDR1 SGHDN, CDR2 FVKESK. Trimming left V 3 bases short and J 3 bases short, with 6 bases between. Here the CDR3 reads CASSQGFNQPQHF. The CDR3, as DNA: TGTGCCAGCAGCCAGGGGTTCAATCAGCCCCAGCATTTT. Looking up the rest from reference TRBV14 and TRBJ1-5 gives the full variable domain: EAGVTQFPSHSVIEKGQTVTLRCDPISGHDNLYWYRRVMGKEIKFLLHFVKESKQDESGMPNNRFLAERTGGTYSTLKVQPAELEDSGVYFCASSQGFNQPQHFGDGTRLSIL.

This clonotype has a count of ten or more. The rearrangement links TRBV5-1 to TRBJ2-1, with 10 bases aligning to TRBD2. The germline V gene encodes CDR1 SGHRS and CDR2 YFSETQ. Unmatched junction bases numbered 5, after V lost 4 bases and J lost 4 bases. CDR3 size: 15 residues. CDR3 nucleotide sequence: TGCGCCAGCAGCCACTTAGCGGGGGGTTACAATGAGCAGTTCTTC. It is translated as CASSHLAGGYNEQFF.

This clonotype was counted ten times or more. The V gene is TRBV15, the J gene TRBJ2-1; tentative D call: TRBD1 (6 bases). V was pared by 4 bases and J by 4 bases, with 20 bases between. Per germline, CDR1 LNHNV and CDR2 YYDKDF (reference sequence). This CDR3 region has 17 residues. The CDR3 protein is CATSTNDRHGLYNEQFF. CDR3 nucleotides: TGTGCCACCAGCACAAACGACAGGCACGGCCTGTACAATGAGCAGTTCTTC.

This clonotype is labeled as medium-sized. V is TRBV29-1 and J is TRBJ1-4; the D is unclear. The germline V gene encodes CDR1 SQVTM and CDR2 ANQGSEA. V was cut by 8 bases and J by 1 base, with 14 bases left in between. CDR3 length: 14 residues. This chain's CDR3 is CSTGSEGTNEKLFF. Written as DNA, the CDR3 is TGCAGCACGGGATCGGAGGGAACTAATGAAAAACTGTTTTTT.

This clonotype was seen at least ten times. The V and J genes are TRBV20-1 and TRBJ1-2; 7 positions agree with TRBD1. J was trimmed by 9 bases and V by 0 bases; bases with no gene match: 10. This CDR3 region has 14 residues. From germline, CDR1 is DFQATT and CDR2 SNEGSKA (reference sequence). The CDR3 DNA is TGCAGTGCTAGAGACCCCGACGAAGGGGGCAGCTACACCTTC. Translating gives CSARDPDEGGSYTF.

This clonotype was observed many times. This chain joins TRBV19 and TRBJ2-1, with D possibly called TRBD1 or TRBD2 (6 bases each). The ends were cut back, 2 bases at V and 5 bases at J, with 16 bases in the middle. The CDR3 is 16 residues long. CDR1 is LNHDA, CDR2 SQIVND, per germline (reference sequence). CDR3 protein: CASSISGGGQNNEQFF. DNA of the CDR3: TGTGCCAGTAGTATAAGTGGAGGGGGACAAAACAATGAGCAGTTCTTC.

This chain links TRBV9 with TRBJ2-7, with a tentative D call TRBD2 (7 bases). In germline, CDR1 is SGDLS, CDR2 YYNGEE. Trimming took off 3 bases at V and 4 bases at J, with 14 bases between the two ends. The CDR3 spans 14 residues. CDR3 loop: CASSAGAGAYEQYF. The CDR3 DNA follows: TGTGCCAGCAGCGCGGGTGCGGGGGCGTACGAGCAGTACTTC.